This T cell receptor (beta chain) was sequenced for a study of OX40 agonist ivuxolimab in advanced cancers. Germline V gene data show CDR1 as SGHNT and CDR2 as YYREEE (reference sequence). With 0 bases removed from V and 4 bases from J, the gap between germline ends came to 20 bases. There are 18 residues in the CDR3. TCRdb's table, derived via immunoSEQ multiplex PCR, lists solely in-frame clones and lacks some. The sample lists 85,000 to 100,000 clones; 70% to 90% were seen once. This clonotype originated in an adult with an advanced solid tumor such as melanoma, head and neck, liver or kidney cancer. The chain joins TRBV5-4 to TRBJ2-4; D might be TRBD2 (6 bases). Sequencing was performed on CD4+ or CD8+ T cells sorted from blood, taken in a trial of the OX40 agonist ivuxolimab. In DNA, the CDR3 is TGTGCCAGCAGCTTGGAAGGGGACTGGCGGGGAAGAAAAAACATTCAGTACTTC. Translation: CASSLEGDWRGRKNIQYF.